The 14 T cell receptor beta chains presented below share a single source sample, sequenced in a study of OX40 agonist ivuxolimab in advanced cancers. Measured with immunoSEQ multiplex PCR; TCRdb has only the in-frame clones, and not every one. The sample has tens of thousands of clones, 85% to 90% seen once. Sequences were derived from CD4+ or CD8+ T cells sorted from blood, sampled in a trial of the OX40 agonist ivuxolimab. These receptor sequences come from an adult with an advanced solid tumor such as melanoma, head and neck, liver or kidney cancer.

The chain combines TRBV7-9 with TRBJ2-7, with D perhaps TRBD2 (5 bases). Trimming pared 0 bases from V and 1 base from J, leaving 7 bases between. The germline CDR1 and CDR2 sequences are SEHNR and FQNEAQ (reference sequence). CDR3 length: 14 residues. CDR3 amino acids: CASSLAEESYEQYF. CDR3 coding DNA: TGTGCCAGCAGCTTAGCGGAGGAATCCTACGAGCAGTACTTC.

V and J are TRBV7-2 and TRBJ2-7; D is tentatively TRBD1 or TRBD2 (5 bases each). Trimming stripped 6 bases from V and 1 base from J, with 19 bases between. This CDR3 region has 16 residues. The germline gives CDR1 SGHTA, CDR2 FQGNSA. CDR3: CASSLAGTDPSYEQYF. The CDR3 DNA reads TGTGCCAGCAGTCTCGCCGGGACGGATCCTTCCTACGAGCAGTACTTC.

The V call is TRBV5-1, the J call TRBJ2-5, with TRBD2 matching 12 bases. Losses at the gene ends were 0 bases for V and 5 bases for J; bases not matched to a gene: 5. CDR1 is SGHRS, CDR2 YFSETQ, per germline. This CDR3 contains 16 residues. This CDR3 reads CASSLAGLAGWETQYF. DNA for the CDR3: TGCGCCAGCAGCTTGGCTGGACTAGCGGGGTGGGAGACCCAGTACTTC.

The V gene is TRBV7-6, the J gene TRBJ2-1; the D gene is possibly TRBD2 (6 bases). Between the trimmed V and J ends, which lost 3 bases and 1 base, there was a span of 10 bases. This CDR3 region has 15 residues. Germline values: CDR1 SGHVS, CDR2 FNYEAQ. The CDR3 coding sequence is TGTGCCAGCAGCTTGAGGCGGGAATCCTACAATGAGCAGTTCTTC. Translating it yields CASSLRRESYNEQFF. The whole variable domain, remainder taken from reference TRBV7-6 and TRBJ2-1, is GAGVSQSPRYKVTKRGQDVALRCDPISGHVSLYWYRQALGQGPEFLTYFNYEAQQDKSGLPNDRFSAERPEGSISTLTIQRTEQRDSAMYRCASSLRRESYNEQFFGPGTRLTVL.

The chain has TRBV2 and TRBJ1-2; 10 bases are shared with TRBD1. Looked up from germline, CDR1 is SNHLY and CDR2 is FYNNEI. V shed 9 bases and J 5 bases; nucleotides not matched to a gene: 9. This CDR3 is 14 amino acids long. Here the CDR3 DNA reads TGTGCCAGAGAAGGACAGGGGGGGTTTTATGGCTACACCTTC. Its translation is CAREGQGGFYGYTF. Complete variable domain (other parts from reference TRBV2 and TRBJ1-2): EPEVTQTPSHQVTQMGQEVILRCVPISNHLYFYWYRQILGQKVEFLVSFYNNEISEKSEIFDDQFSVERPDGSNFTLKIRSTKLEDSAMYFCAREGQGGFYGYTFGSGTRLTVV.

The chain links TRBV2 to TRBJ2-5; D ambiguous. Trimming pared 1 base from V and 1 base from J, leaving 13 bases between. The CDR3 runs 16 residues. The germline gives CDR1 SNHLY, CDR2 FYNNEI. The CDR3 region is CASSEGLLFLQETQYF. The CDR3 DNA is TGTGCCAGCAGTGAAGGGTTATTATTCCTCCAAGAGACCCAGTACTTC.

The chain uses TRBV6-1 and TRBJ1-4, with D possibly TRBD1 on 6 matching bases. CDR1 is MNHNS, CDR2 SASEGT, per germline. This CDR3 has 15 residues. Trimming removed 2 bases from V and 6 bases from J, with 13 bases in between. CDR3 protein: CASSETTGVYEKLFF. The CDR3 DNA reads TGTGCCAGCAGTGAAACGACAGGCGTTTATGAAAAACTGTTTTTT.

The chain's CDR3 is CASSIQGANTGELFF. The CDR3 nucleotides are TGCGCCAGCAGCATACAGGGTGCGAACACCGGGGAGCTGTTTTTT. V usage is TRBV5-1 and J usage is TRBJ2-2, with D maybe TRBD1 (6 bases). V lost 4 bases to trimming and J lost 0 bases, with 10 bases between them. Germline CDR1 reads SGHRS; CDR2 reads YFSETQ. The CDR3 runs to 15 residues.

V and J are TRBV5-1 and TRBJ2-7; 13 bases line up with TRBD2. V shed 4 bases, J shed 0 bases, and the junction held 4 bases outside the gene matches. There are 16 residues in the CDR3. Germline lookup yields CDR1 SGHRS and CDR2 YFSETQ. This CDR3 reads CASSRRTSGSSYEQYF. The CDR3 DNA sequence: TGCGCCAGCAGCCGGAGGACTAGCGGGAGCTCCTACGAGCAGTACTTC.

This clone was detected once. The junction departs from germline at one end; a sequencing error may be responsible. CDR3 loop: CASSHLWGGQANSGYTF. The CDR3 bases are TGTGCCAGTAGCCACCTCTGGGGCGGACAGGCGAACTCTGGCTACACCTTC. This chain joins TRBV19 and TRBJ1-2; 7 bases fit TRBD1. The CDR3 contains 17 residues. Germline-derived CDR1 and CDR2 are LNHDA and SQIVND (reference sequence).

This chain connects TRBV28 to TRBJ2-7; the D is unclear. V was clipped by 6 bases and J by 9 bases, with 12 bases between them. This CDR3 comprises 11 residues. Germline values: CDR1 MDHEN, CDR2 SYDVKM. CDR3 protein: CASSPPPGQYF. As DNA, the CDR3 is TGTGCCAGCAGCCCTCCCCCTGGGCAGTACTTC.

This rearrangement joins TRBV15 to TRBJ2-3; D not resolved. Trimming left V 4 bases short and J 2 bases short, with 7 bases between. Germline V gene lookup returns CDR1 LNHNV and CDR2 YYDKDF (reference sequence). CDR3 length: 13 amino acids. Here the CDR3 DNA reads TGTGCCACCAGCAAAACCCACACAGATACGCAGTATTTT. Encoded protein: CATSKTHTDTQYF.

This clone was recorded once. The chain couples TRBV28 to TRBJ2-4; tentative D call: TRBD1 (5 bases). CDR1 is MDHEN and CDR2 is SYDVKM in the germline V gene. This CDR3 is 14 amino acids long. Trimming pared 5 bases from V and 0 bases from J, leaving 8 bases between. The CDR3 DNA reads as TGTGCCAGCAGTCTGACAGTAGCCAAAAACATTCAGTACTTC. This translates into CASSLTVAKNIQYF.

This clone was seen once. The gene calls are TRBV28 and TRBJ1-2, with D unclear. V was cut by 6 bases and J by 1 base, with 15 bases left in between. CDR1 and CDR2 from the germline V gene are MDHEN and SYDVKM. This CDR3 spans 15 amino acids. CDR3 DNA sequence: TGTGCCAGCAGCTTCAGAGCAATTTTTAACTATGGCTACACCTTC. This encodes CASSFRAIFNYGYTF.